The following is a TCR beta chain sequence with its context. This record comes from a study of neurological immune-mediated disorders. This CDR3 is 14 amino acids long. CDR1 SEHNR and CDR2 FQNEAQ come from the germline V gene (reference sequence). V lost 5 bases and J lost 6, with 16 bases in between. Over 170 million TCR-beta sequences (from 15-18 subjects) were yielded by each sequencing run. From the 5' RACE reads, TCRdb called clonotypes with MiXCR, one entry per CDR3 protein. The sample contains some 78,000 distinct CDR3 sequences, 5% to 6% of which appear only once. This sequence joins TRBV7-9 and TRBJ1-1; D gene uncertain. The source is a woman in her thirties with multiple sclerosis. Sequencing was done on a sample of PBMCs. CDR3 amino acids: CASSARTGHSEAFF. The CDR3 nucleotides read TGTGCCAGCAGCGCCCGGACTGGGCATTCTGAAGCTTTCTTT.